This T cell receptor beta chain was identified during a study of tumor-infiltrating lymphocytes in oesophageal squamous cell carcinoma. The CDR3 extends over 14 amino acids. A remark on this clonotype: The junction differs from germline at one of its ends, possibly a read error.

From the PCR reads, TCRdb called clonotypes with MiXCR, one entry per CDR3 protein. The repertoire holds some 10,000 distinct CDR3 sequences, with roughly three fifths as singletons. Source material: esophageal tumor tissue. This TCR was recovered from a female donor with esophageal squamous cell carcinoma. This chain joins TRBV5-3 and TRBJ2-7; 8 bases are a match to TRBD1. TRBV5-3 is an open reading frame, and its role is uncertain. The CDR3 DNA is TGTGCCAGCAGCTCAGGGGGCTTGACCTACGAGCAGTACTTC. It encodes CASSSGGLTYEQYF.